This TCR beta chain was recovered during a study of vaccination and CD4 T cells after COVID-19. Treatment specified: roughly ten-day PBMC culture with coronavirus spike peptide pools or control peptides (ViraFEST assay). A word on this clonotype: Its cognate antigen is unknown.

Sequenced with the Oncomine TCR Beta short-read assay was DNA taken from cultured CD4+ T cells. MiXCR was run by TCRdb on the PCR reads, yielding one entry per CDR3 protein. The sample lists around 26,000 distinct CDR3 sequences; around 66% were seen once. There are 19 residues in the CDR3. V shed 1 base, J shed 8 bases, and the junction held 18 bases outside the gene matches. Germline V CDR1 and CDR2: SGHAT, FQNNGV. Whole-study results and caveats: Convalescent patients saw a median approximately 90% of their reactive clones show up only after vaccination.

The chain is built from TRBV11-2 and TRBJ2-1; 9 bases align to TRBD2. Sequencing used CD4+ T cells from blood, cultured in vitro. This clonotype was sampled from a human donor who had recovered from COVID-19. CDR3 nucleotides: TGTGCCAGCAGCTTAGGCCCACCTTCTTCCGGGACTAGCACCGATGAGCAGTTCTTC. Amino acids: CASSLGPPSSGTSTDEQFF. Using reference TRBV11-2 and TRBJ2-1 for the parts outside the CDR3, the full variable domain is EAGVAQSPRYKIIEKRQSVAFWCNPISGHATLYWYQQILGQGPKLLIQFQNNGVVDDSQLPKDRFSAERLKGVDSTLKIQPAKLEDSAVYLCASSLGPPSSGTSTDEQFFGPGTRLTVL.